This T cell receptor beta chain came from a study of T cell repertoires in cytomegalovirus infection. Study summary: Signatures in public TCR beta sequences pointed to both CMV infection and matching HLA type. General observations from the study: HLA-C-restricted CMV-specific TCR beta clonotypes were dominant in the ex vivo response.

TCRdb ran MiXCR on the reads and lists one entry per CDR3 protein. This table has around 570,000 distinct CDR3 sequences, just under 40% appearing once. This clonotype was detected a few times. The antigen is unknown. The CDR3 is made up of 14 amino acids. The germline V gene encodes CDR1 ENHRY and CDR2 SYGVKD. After removal of 6 bases from V and 9 bases from J, the junction contained 10 bases not matched to a gene. This sequence originates from a human donor in good health (CMV status not recorded). Some clones in this sample may be carry-over from other donors' samples. The specimen comprised cultured PBMCs, sampled from culture after CMV antigen stimulation. This chain links TRBV10-3 with TRBJ2-5, with TRBD2 identical over 10 bases. This CDR3 is CAIRPSGGVEAQYF. DNA for the CDR3: TGTGCCATCAGGCCCAGCGGGGGGGTGGAGGCCCAGTACTTC.